Below, 25 T cell receptor beta chains from the same sample are listed, as sequenced in a study of beta chain features in type 1 diabetes. The study, taken as a whole, reports: Within each of all four CD4+ subsets, Type 1 diabetes patients had TCRB CDR3s that were moderately but significantly shorter.

No antigen has been assigned to these receptors. Expressed TCRB transcripts were sequenced, since all the RNA that had been isolated was reverse transcribed. The method was immunoSEQ multiplex PCR; TCRdb's version includes in-frame clones alone and lacks a portion of them. The table has roughly 160,000 clones, 6.5% to 10% seen once. The sample consisted of central memory CD4+ T cells from blood. All receptors come from a woman aged 18-29 years with type 1 diabetes.

V and J are TRBV2 and TRBJ1-4, with D possibly being TRBD1 (5 bases). CDR1 and CDR2 (germline): SNHLY, FYNNEI. The ends were cut back, 8 bases at V and 6 bases at J, with 10 bases in the middle. This CDR3 contains 12 residues. The CDR3 reads CASGRTYEKLFF. The CDR3 DNA reads as TGTGCCAGCGGACGGACATATGAAAAACTGTTTTTT.

Only a few counts were recorded for this clone. The V call is TRBV11-2, the J call TRBJ2-7, with TRBD1 matching over 8 bases. The CDR3 spans 15 residues. Germline assignment: CDR1 SGHAT and CDR2 FQNNGV. V trimming: 3 bases; J trimming: 5 bases; junction bases outside the gene matches: 9. The CDR3 loop is CASSFALTGEDEQYF. For the CDR3, the DNA is TGTGCCAGCAGCTTCGCTTTGACAGGGGAGGACGAGCAGTACTTC.

V is TRBV4-3 and J is TRBJ1-2, with a weak D call TRBD1 (5 bases). With 3 bases removed from V and 1 base from J, the gap between germline ends came to 9 bases. This CDR3 is built from 14 residues. Looked up from germline, CDR1 is LGHNA and CDR2 is YSLEER. This chain's CDR3 is CASSQTVLNYGYTF. CDR3 DNA: TGCGCCAGCAGCCAGACAGTGCTTAACTATGGCTACACCTTC.

This clone appeared a few times. The chain couples TRBV11-2 to TRBJ2-1, with D possibly TRBD2 on 5 matching bases. The V gene's germline CDR1 is SGHAT and CDR2 FQNNGV. V lost 5 bases to trimming and J lost 5 bases, with 13 bases between them. This CDR3 comprises 14 residues. The CDR3 protein is CASSPTFGDNEQFF. CDR3 in DNA: TGTGCCAGCAGCCCAACTTTCGGGGACAATGAGCAGTTCTTC.

The chain links TRBV5-4 to TRBJ2-7, with 13 bases lining up with TRBD2. V shed 2 bases and J 12 bases; nucleotides not matched to a gene: 8. In germline, CDR1 is SGHNT, CDR2 YYREEE (reference sequence). This CDR3 has 14 residues. The CDR3 protein is CASSLSSTSGGMYF. The CDR3 DNA sequence: TGTGCCAGCAGCTTAAGTTCGACTAGCGGGGGGATGTACTTC.

This clone was seen more than once but under ten times. The V and J genes are TRBV10-3 and TRBJ1-5, with TRBD1 matching 9 bases. The V gene end was trimmed by 6 bases and the J gene end by 5 bases; junction bases not matched to a gene: 5. In germline, CDR1 is ENHRY, CDR2 SYGVKD. The CDR3 sequence is 14 residues long. This chain's CDR3 is CAISRDRDYQPQHF. Written as DNA, the CDR3 is TGTGCCATCAGCCGGGACAGGGATTATCAGCCCCAGCATTTT.

The chain has TRBV6-5 and TRBJ2-7; D possibly corresponds to TRBD2 (6 bases). Trimming pared 2 bases from V and 2 bases from J, leaving 7 bases between. CDR1 and CDR2 from the germline V gene are MNHEY and SVGAGI. The CDR3 sequence is 13 residues long. The DNA for the CDR3 is TGTGCCAGCAGTTACGGAGGGACCTACGAGCAGTACTTC. It encodes CASSYGGTYEQYF.

This clone has only a few counts. The V and J genes are TRBV7-9 and TRBJ2-1, with D possibly TRBD2 on 7 matching bases. Trimming stripped 8 bases from V and 8 bases from J, with 13 bases between. The germline V gene has CDR1 SEHNR and CDR2 FQNEAQ (reference sequence). The CDR3 has 12 residues. The CDR3 reads CASVTGGDEQFF. CDR3 nucleotide sequence: TGTGCCAGCGTGACGGGGGGCGATGAGCAGTTCTTC.

This clone was seen only a few times. The chain joins TRBV15 to TRBJ2-7, with 7 bases lining up with TRBD2. The V gene's germline CDR1 is LNHNV and CDR2 YYDKDF (reference sequence). The CDR3 consists of 14 residues. After removal of 0 bases from V and 3 bases from J, the junction contained 2 bases not matched to a gene. CDR3 sequence reads: CATSRDGGDYEQYF. The CDR3 DNA sequence: TGTGCCACCAGCAGAGATGGGGGGGACTACGAGCAGTACTTC.

This clone was seen only a few times. The CDR3 DNA is TGCGCCACCGCACAGGGGGACTCTGGGGCCAACGTCCTGACTTTC. Its translation: CATAQGDSGANVLTF. The chain is built from TRBV5-1 and TRBJ2-6, with 8 bases matching TRBD1. Germline V gene sequence: CDR1 SGHRS, CDR2 YFSETQ. The V gene end was trimmed by 9 bases and the J gene end by 0 bases; junction bases not matched to a gene: 5. The CDR3 consists of 15 residues.

This clone was detected only a few times. CDR3 sequence: CASRGTALFGELFF. DNA of the CDR3: TGTGCCAGCAGAGGCACAGCCCTTTTCGGGGAGCTGTTTTTT. V gene TRBV6-5 combines with J gene TRBJ2-2; D is unresolved. The CDR3 is made up of 14 amino acids. Trimming shortened V by 6 bases and J by 7 bases, and 15 bases separated the two germline ends. The germline gives CDR1 MNHEY, CDR2 SVGAGI.

The V call is TRBV28, the J call TRBJ1-1; 8 bases align to TRBD1. Germline CDR1 and CDR2: MDHEN and SYDVKM. The CDR3 has 16 residues. Germline trimming cut 6 bases from V and 6 bases from J; bases unmatched to any gene: 15. The CDR3 reads CASRTRTGSYLAEAFF. CDR3 DNA sequence: TGTGCCAGCAGGACTCGGACAGGGTCGTACTTAGCTGAAGCTTTCTTT.

A few counts support this clone. The CDR3 DNA reads TGTGCCACCAGCTCCCGTGGGTGGGACAACTCCTACAATGAGCAGTTCTTC. It translates to CATSSRGWDNSYNEQFF. The V call is TRBV15, the J call TRBJ2-1, with D perhaps matching TRBD1 (6 bases). CDR3 length: 17 amino acids. The V end was cut by 5 bases, the J end by 0 bases, with 17 bases between. Per the germline V gene, CDR1 is LNHNV and CDR2 is YYDKDF (reference sequence).

This clone turned up a few times. The chain combines TRBV5-1 with TRBJ1-3; D remains unclear. The CDR3 is 13 residues long. V was trimmed by 3 bases and J by 1 base, leaving 5 bases between them. Germline CDR1 reads SGHRS; CDR2 reads YFSETQ. CDR3 in amino acids: CASSSVSGNTIYF. The CDR3 DNA reads as TGCGCCAGCAGCTCGGTTTCTGGAAACACCATATATTTT.

By its share, this clone is medium-sized. The gene calls are TRBV30 and TRBJ2-2; 7 bases are a match to TRBD2. Trimming cost V 0 bases and J 5 bases; bases outside gene matches: 9. The germline V gene has CDR1 GTSNPN and CDR2 SVGIG (reference sequence). The CDR3 sequence is 16 residues long. CDR3 DNA: TGTGCCTGGAGTGTGGGCCTCACTAGCGTTACCGGGGAGCTGTTTTTT. Residues: CAWSVGLTSVTGELFF.

This clone turned up a few times. The CDR3 DNA sequence: TGCAGCGTTGTGAGACTAGCCTCTGATACGCAGTATTTT. Protein sequence: CSVVRLASDTQYF. The chain employs TRBV29-1 and TRBJ2-3; TRBD2 aligns across 7 bases. The CDR3 contains 13 residues. Germline trimming cut 4 bases from V and 6 bases from J; bases unmatched to any gene: 7. CDR1 SQVTM and CDR2 ANQGSEA come from the germline V gene.

In regard to this clone: Here the CDR3 omits its conserved ending phenylalanine or tryptophan, so a read error is the likely source. It is unclear where the CDR3 begins or ends on the DNA, so no DNA is shown, and the CDR3 is as TCRdb lists it. The chain combines TRBV9 with TRBJ2-7; TRBD1 was called by the table and not checked on the DNA. The CDR3 sequence runs 10 residues, both termini included. Germline V CDR1 and CDR2: SGDLS, YYNGEE. The CDR3 protein is CASSTSGTGL.

The chain uses TRBV4-1 and TRBJ1-2; TRBD1 might be the D (5 bases). The V gene lost 6 bases and the J gene lost 4 bases, with 9 bases spanning the gap. Germline lookup yields CDR1 MGHRA and CDR2 YSYEKL. The CDR3 runs 12 residues. Written as DNA, the CDR3 is TGCGCCAGCAGTATTACAGGCTATGGCTACACCTTC. Translated: CASSITGYGYTF.

CDR3 residues: CASSPTGNRNTEAFF. The CDR3 coding sequence is TGTGCCAGCTCACCGACAGGGAACCGCAACACTGAAGCTTTCTTT. The chain carries TRBV18 and TRBJ1-1, with TRBD1 matching 7 bases. Germline loops: CDR1 KGHSH, CDR2 LQKENI. The CDR3 consists of 15 residues. V lost 3 bases, J lost 2 bases, and 6 bases stayed unmatched.

The chain joins TRBV30 to TRBJ2-5; D remains ambiguous. Germline-derived CDR1 and CDR2 are GTSNPN and SVGIG (reference sequence). Trimming cost V 3 bases and J 2 bases, with 13 bases left between them. This CDR3 contains 14 residues. The CDR3 DNA is TGTGCCTGGAGCGCTGTATCTGCGCAAGAGACCCAGTACTTC. Its translation: CAWSAVSAQETQYF.

The CDR3 region is CSVRGLGQETQYF. The DNA of the CDR3 is TGCAGCGTTCGGGGACTAGGGCAAGAGACCCAGTACTTC. The chain joins TRBV29-1 to TRBJ2-5, with 8 bases identical to TRBD2. V shed 5 bases and J 2 bases; nucleotides not matched to a gene: 4. Looked up from germline, CDR1 is SQVTM and CDR2 is ANQGSEA. The CDR3 spans 13 residues.

At least ten counts were recorded for this clone. The same CDR3 arises from other DNA sequences in this sample as well. The rearrangement joins TRBV29-1 to TRBJ1-2, with unresolved D. The CDR3 contains 10 residues. Deletions cut 6 bases from V and 6 bases from J, with 8 bases between. Per the germline V gene, CDR1 is SQVTM and CDR2 is ANQGSEA. Written as DNA, the CDR3 is TGCAGCGTCCGTCAGGATGGCTACACCTTC. This gives the protein CSVRQDGYTF. Drawing the rest from reference TRBV29-1 and TRBJ1-2, the complete variable domain is SAVISQKPSRDICQRGTSLTIQCQVDSQVTMMFWYRQQPGQSLTLIATANQGSEATYESGFVIDKFPISRPNLTFSTLTVSNMSPEDSSIYLCSVRQDGYTFGSGTRLTVV.

The table lists this clone with a few counts. The genes are TRBV29-1 and TRBJ1-3, with TRBD1 as a possible D gene (5 bases). Germline V gene sequence: CDR1 SQVTM, CDR2 ANQGSEA. The CDR3 totals 12 residues. V was pared by 6 bases and J by 4 bases, with 10 bases between. The CDR3 nucleotides are TGCAGCGTGGAACAGGTCGGAAACACCATATATTTT. It encodes CSVEQVGNTIYF.

This clone turned up a few times. V gene TRBV7-9 combines with J gene TRBJ2-1; D is undetermined. The V gene's germline CDR1 is SEHNR and CDR2 FQNEAQ (reference sequence). The V and J ends lost 3 bases and 5 bases respectively, with 11 bases between them. The CDR3 contains 14 residues. CDR3 sequence (DNA): TGTGCCAGCAGCTTCCGAGGAATTAACAATGAGCAGTTCTTC. Its translation is CASSFRGINNEQFF.

This clone was detected only a few times. This chain joins TRBV7-2 and TRBJ2-7; TRBD2 is a possible D gene (6 bases). The CDR3 contains 15 residues. Trimming shortened V by 2 bases and J by 2 bases, and 13 bases separated the two germline ends. Per germline, CDR1 SGHTA and CDR2 FQGNSA. CDR3 coding DNA: TGTGCCAGCAGCTTAATGGAGGGGCGTACCTACGAGCAGTACTTC. The encoded protein is CASSLMEGRTYEQYF.